This entry concerns a single T cell receptor beta chain. Antigen: not known. These data belong to a study of CD8 T cells in Susac syndrome. At the level of the study: When their blood was taken, patients with Susac syndrome were therapy-naive, taking corticosteroids, or taking intravenous immunoglobulin alone. Study-level points and caveats: Peak Susac CD8+ clonal expansion was seen in TEMRA cells and active patients.

The CDR3 spans 14 residues. Germline CDR1 SGHNT, CDR2 YYREEE (reference sequence). Trimming removed 4 bases from V and 5 bases from J; junction bases left unmatched: 3. RNA, at about 0.45 to 1 ug, was reverse transcribed with random hexamers. Across 54 Vbeta and 13 Jbeta, immunoSEQ multiplex PCR amplified TCR beta CDR3. TCRdb called the immunoSEQ multiplex PCR reads again in MiXCR, with one record for every CDR3 protein. The sample has under 90,000 distinct CDR3 sequences, 95% seen once. It was negative isolation that provided the CD8+ and CD4+ T cells, whereas TEMRA cells were enriched by FACS. Sequencing used CD8+ T cells from PBMCs. This TCR was sampled from a human donor with Susac syndrome. The chain recombines TRBV5-4 with TRBJ2-7; 13 nucleotides align to TRBD2. The CDR3 region is CASSGLAGDHEQYF. CDR3 nucleotide sequence: TGTGCCAGCAGCGGACTAGCGGGAGACCACGAGCAGTACTTC.